This T cell receptor (beta chain) is drawn from a study of monozygotic twins with inflammatory bowel disease. TCRdb re-called the 5' RACE reads and catalogs CDR3 proteins one per entry, DNA excluded. This repertoire includes about 150,000 distinct CDR3 sequences. The CDR3 totals 16 residues. The V gene's germline CDR1 is MGHRA and CDR2 YSYEKL. The specimen was blood. The rearrangement joins TRBV4-1 to TRBJ2-5; TCRdb names TRBD1, which stays unverified in the absence of DNA. This TCR came from a human donor with ulcerative colitis or Crohn's disease, or a healthy co-twin of an affected twin (not recorded which). The CDR3 sequence is CASSQDGTVGEETQYF.